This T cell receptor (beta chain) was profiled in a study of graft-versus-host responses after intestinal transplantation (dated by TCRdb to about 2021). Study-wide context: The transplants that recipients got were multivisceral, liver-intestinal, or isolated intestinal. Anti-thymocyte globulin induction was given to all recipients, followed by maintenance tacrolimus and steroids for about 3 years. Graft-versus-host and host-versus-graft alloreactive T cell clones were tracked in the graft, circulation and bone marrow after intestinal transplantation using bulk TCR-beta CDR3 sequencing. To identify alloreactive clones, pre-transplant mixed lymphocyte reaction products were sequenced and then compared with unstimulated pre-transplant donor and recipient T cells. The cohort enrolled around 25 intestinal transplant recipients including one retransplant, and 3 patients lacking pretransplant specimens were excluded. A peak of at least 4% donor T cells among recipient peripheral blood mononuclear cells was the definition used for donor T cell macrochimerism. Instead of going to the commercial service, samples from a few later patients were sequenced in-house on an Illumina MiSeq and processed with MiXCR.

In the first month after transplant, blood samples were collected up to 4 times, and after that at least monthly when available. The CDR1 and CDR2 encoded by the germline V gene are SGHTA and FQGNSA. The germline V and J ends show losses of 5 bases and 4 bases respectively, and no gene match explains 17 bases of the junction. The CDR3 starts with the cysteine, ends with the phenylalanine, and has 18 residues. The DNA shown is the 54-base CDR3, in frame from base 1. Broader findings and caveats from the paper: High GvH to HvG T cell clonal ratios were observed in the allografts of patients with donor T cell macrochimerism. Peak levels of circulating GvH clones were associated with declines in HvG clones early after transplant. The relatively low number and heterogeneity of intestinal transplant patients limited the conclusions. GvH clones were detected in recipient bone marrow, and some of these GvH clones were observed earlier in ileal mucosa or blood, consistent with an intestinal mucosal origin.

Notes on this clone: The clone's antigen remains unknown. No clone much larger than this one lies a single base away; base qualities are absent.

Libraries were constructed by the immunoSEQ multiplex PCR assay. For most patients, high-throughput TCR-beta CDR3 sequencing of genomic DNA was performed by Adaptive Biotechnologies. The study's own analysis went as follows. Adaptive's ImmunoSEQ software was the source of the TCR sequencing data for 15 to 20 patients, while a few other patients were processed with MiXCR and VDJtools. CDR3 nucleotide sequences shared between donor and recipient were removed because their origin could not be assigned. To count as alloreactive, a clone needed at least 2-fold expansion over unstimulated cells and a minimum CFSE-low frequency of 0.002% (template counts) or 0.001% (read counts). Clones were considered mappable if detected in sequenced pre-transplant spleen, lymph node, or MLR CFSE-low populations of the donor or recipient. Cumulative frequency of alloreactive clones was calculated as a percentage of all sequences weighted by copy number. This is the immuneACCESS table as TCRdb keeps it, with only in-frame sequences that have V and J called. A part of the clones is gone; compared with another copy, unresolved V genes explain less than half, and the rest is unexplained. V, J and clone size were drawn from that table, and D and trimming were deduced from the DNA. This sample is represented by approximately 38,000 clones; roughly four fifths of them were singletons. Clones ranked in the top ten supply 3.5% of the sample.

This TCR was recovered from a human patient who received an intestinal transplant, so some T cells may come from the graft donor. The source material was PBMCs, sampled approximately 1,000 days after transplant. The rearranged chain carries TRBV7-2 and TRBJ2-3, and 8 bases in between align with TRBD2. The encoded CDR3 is CASSTQIGSGVGADTQYF. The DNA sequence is TGTGCCAGCAGCACGCAGATTGGTAGCGGGGTAGGTGCAGATACGCAGTATTTT.